This TCR beta chain was recorded in a study of blood T cell repertoires in COVID-19. As for the study in general: Specimens from acute and convalescent COVID-19 originated in the United States, Italy and Spain.

The method was immunoSEQ multiplex PCR; TCRdb's version includes in-frame clones alone and lacks a portion of them. The top ten clones hold 1.3% of a sample with about 220,000 clones, roughly four fifths of them seen once. This CDR3 comprises 15 residues. V lost 4 bases and J lost 1; bases outside the gene matches: 3. Germline loops: CDR1 LGHNA, CDR2 YNFKEQ. The chain couples TRBV4-2 to TRBJ2-1, with 8 positions matching TRBD2. The receptor's source is a woman aged 40 to 55 with acute COVID-19. The sequencing sample was made of PBMCs or T cells enriched from blood (not recorded which). In DNA, the CDR3 is TGTGCCAGCAGCCCCGGGGGGGGATCCTACAATGAGCAGTTCTTC. This sequence encodes CASSPGGGSYNEQFF.